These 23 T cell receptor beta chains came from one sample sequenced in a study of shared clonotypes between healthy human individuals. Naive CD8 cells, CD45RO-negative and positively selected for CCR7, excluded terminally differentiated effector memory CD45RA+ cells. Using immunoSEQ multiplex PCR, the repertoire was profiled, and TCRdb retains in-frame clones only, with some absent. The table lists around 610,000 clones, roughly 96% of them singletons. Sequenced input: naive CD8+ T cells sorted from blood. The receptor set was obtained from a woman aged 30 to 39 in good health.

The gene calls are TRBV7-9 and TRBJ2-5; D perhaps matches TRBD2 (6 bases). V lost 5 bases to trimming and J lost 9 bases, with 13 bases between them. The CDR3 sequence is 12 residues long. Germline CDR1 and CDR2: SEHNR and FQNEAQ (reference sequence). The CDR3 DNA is TGTGCCAGCAGCACCCCGGGGGAGGCCCAGTACTTC. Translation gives CASSTPGEAQYF.

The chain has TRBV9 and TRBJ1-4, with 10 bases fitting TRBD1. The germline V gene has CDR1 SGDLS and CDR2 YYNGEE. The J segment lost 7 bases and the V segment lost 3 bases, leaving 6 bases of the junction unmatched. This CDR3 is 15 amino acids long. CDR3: CASSARGDRGEKLFF. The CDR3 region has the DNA TGTGCCAGCAGCGCAAGGGGGGACAGGGGTGAAAAACTGTTTTTT.

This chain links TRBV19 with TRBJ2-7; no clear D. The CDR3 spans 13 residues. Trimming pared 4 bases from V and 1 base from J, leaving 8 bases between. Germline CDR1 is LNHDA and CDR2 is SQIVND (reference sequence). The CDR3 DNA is TGTGCCAGTAGTAAATGGGTTTCCTACGAGCAGTACTTC. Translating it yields CASSKWVSYEQYF.

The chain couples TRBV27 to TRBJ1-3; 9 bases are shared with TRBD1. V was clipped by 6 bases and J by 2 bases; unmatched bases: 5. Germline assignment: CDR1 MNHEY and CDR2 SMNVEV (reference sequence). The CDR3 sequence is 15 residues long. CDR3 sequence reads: CASSQQGATGNTIYF. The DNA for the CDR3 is TGTGCCAGCAGCCAACAGGGGGCCACTGGAAACACCATATATTTT.

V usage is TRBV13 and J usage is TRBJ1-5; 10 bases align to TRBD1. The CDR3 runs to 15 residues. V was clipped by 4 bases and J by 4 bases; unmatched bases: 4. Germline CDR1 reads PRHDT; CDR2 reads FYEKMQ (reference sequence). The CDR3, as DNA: TGTGCCAGCAGCTACGGGACAGGGGATAATCAGCCCCAGCATTTT. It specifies CASSYGTGDNQPQHF.

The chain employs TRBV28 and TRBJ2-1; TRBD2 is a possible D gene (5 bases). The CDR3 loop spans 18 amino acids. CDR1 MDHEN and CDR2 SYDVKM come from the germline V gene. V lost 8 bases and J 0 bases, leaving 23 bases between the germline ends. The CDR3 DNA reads TGTGCCAGCCCTCCTCCGCCGGTCCAGGACTCCTCCTACAATGAGCAGTTCTTC. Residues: CASPPPPVQDSSYNEQFF.

The CDR3 bases are TGTGCCACCACCATGGGCATCACTAATGAAAAACTGTTTTTT. This sequence encodes CATTMGITNEKLFF. This chain uses TRBV2 with TRBJ1-4; no reliable D call. Between the trimmed V and J ends, which lost 10 bases and 2 bases, there was a span of 14 bases. Germline loops: CDR1 SNHLY, CDR2 FYNNEI. CDR3 length: 14 amino acids.

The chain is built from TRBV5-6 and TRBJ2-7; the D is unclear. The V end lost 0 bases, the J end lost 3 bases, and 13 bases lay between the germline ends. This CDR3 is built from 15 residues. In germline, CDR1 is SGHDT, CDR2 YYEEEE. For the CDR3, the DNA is TGTGCCAGCAGCTTGGTCTTGGAGATGAACTACGAGCAGTACTTC. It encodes CASSLVLEMNYEQYF.

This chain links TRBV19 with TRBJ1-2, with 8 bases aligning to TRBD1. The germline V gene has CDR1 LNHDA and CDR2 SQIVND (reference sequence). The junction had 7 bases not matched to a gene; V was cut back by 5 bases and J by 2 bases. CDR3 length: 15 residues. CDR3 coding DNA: TGTGCCAGTAGTCCTCGGGACAGGAAGAACTATGGCTACACCTTC. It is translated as CASSPRDRKNYGYTF. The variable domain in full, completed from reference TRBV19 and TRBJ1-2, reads DGGITQSPKYLFRKEGQNVTLSCEQNLNHDAMYWYRQDPGQGLRLIYYSQIVNDFQKGDIAEGYSVSREKKESFPLTVTSAQKNPTAFYLCASSPRDRKNYGYTFGSGTRLTVV.

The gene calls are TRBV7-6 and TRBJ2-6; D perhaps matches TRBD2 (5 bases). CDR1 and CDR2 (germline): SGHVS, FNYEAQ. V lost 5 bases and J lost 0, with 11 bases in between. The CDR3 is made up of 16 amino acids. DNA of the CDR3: TGTGCCAGCAGCACCCGACGGGGCTCTGGGGCCAACGTCCTGACTTTC. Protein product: CASSTRRGSGANVLTF.

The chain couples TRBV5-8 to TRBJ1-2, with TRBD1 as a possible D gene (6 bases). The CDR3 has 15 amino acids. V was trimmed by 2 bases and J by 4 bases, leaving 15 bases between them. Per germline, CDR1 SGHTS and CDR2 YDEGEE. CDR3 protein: CASSFYTGRFYGYTF. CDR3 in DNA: TGTGCCAGCAGCTTTTATACAGGGCGGTTCTATGGCTACACCTTC.

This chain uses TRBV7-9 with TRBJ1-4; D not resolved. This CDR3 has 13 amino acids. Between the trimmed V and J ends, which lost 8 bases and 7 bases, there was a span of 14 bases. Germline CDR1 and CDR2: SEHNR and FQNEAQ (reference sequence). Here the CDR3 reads CASLRGSGEKLFF. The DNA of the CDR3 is TGTGCCAGCCTCCGAGGGTCTGGTGAAAAACTGTTTTTT.

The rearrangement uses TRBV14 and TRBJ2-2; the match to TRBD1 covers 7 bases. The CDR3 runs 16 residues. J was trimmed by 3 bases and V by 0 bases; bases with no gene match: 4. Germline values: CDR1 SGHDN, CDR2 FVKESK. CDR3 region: CASSQEPRGYTGELFF. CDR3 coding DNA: TGTGCCAGCAGCCAAGAACCCAGGGGGTACACCGGGGAGCTGTTTTTT. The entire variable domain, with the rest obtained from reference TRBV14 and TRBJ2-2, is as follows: EAGVTQFPSHSVIEKGQTVTLRCDPISGHDNLYWYRRVMGKEIKFLLHFVKESKQDESGMPNNRFLAERTGGTYSTLKVQPAELEDSGVYFCASSQEPRGYTGELFFGEGSRLTVL.

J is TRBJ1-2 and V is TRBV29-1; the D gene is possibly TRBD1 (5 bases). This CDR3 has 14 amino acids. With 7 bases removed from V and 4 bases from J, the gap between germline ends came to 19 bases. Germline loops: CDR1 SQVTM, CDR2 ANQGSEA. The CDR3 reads CSATNPTDSYGYTF. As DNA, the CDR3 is TGCAGCGCAACCAACCCAACTGACAGCTATGGCTACACCTTC.

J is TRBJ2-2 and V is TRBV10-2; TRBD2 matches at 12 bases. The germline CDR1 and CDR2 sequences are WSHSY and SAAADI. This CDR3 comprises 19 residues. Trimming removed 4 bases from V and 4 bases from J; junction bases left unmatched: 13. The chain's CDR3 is CASSGTSGIPPLGTGELFF. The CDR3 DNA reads TGCGCCAGCAGTGGGACTAGCGGGATCCCCCCCCTTGGCACCGGGGAGCTGTTTTTT.

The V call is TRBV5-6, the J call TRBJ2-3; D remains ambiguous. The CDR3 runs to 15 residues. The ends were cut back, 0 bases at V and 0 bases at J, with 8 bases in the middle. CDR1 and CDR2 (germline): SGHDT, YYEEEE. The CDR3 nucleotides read TGTGCCAGCAGCTTGGGCGGCATTAGCACAGATACGCAGTATTTT. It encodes CASSLGGISTDTQYF.

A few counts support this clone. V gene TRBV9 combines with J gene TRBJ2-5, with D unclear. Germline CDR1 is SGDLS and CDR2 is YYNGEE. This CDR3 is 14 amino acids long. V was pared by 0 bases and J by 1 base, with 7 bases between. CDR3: CASSVAWGQETQYF. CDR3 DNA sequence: TGTGCCAGCAGCGTAGCTTGGGGCCAAGAGACCCAGTACTTC.

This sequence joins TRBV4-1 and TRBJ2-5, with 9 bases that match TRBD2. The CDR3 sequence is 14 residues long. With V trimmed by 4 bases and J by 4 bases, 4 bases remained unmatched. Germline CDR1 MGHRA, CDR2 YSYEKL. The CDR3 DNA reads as TGCGCCAGCAGCCTAGCGGGAGAGGGAGAGACCCAGTACTTC. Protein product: CASSLAGEGETQYF.

CDR3 in DNA: TGCGCCAGCAGGCACAACACCAAGGGGGATGAAAAACTGTTTTTT. It codes for CASRHNTKGDEKLFF. The rearrangement uses TRBV4-1 and TRBJ1-4; a weak D match, TRBD1 (6 bases). V gave up 6 bases and J gave up 6 bases, with 17 bases separating them. The germline CDR1 and CDR2 sequences are MGHRA and YSYEKL. The CDR3 runs to 15 residues.

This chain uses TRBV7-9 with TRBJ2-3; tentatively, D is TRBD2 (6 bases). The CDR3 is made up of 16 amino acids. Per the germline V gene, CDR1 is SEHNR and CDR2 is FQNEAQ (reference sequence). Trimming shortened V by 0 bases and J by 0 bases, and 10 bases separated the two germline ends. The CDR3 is CASSLARRGSTDTQYF. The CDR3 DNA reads TGTGCCAGCAGCTTAGCGCGGAGGGGTAGCACAGATACGCAGTATTTT.

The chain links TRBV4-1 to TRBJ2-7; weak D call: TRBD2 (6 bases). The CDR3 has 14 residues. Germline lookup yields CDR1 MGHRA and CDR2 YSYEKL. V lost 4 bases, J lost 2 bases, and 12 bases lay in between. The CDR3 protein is CASSRGVNPYEQYF. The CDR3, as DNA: TGCGCCAGCAGCCGGGGGGTAAATCCCTACGAGCAGTACTTC.

This CDR3 reads CASSARWGTGTHEQYF. The CDR3 nucleotides read TGTGCCAGCAGTGCAAGGTGGGGGACAGGGACCCACGAGCAGTACTTC. The chain employs TRBV11-2 and TRBJ2-7, with 9 nucleotides matching TRBD1. Germline CDR1 is SGHAT and CDR2 is FQNNGV. The length of the CDR3 is 16 residues. Trimming cost V 6 bases and J 5 bases; bases outside gene matches: 14.

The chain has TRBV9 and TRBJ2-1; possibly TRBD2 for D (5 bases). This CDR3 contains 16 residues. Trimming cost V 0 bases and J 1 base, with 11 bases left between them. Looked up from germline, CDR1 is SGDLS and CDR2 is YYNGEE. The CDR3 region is CASSVVGLESYNEQFF. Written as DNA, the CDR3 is TGTGCCAGCAGCGTAGTCGGACTCGAATCCTACAATGAGCAGTTCTTC.